The 25 T cell receptor beta chains in this list originate from one sample, sequenced in a study of OX40 agonist ivuxolimab in advanced cancers. The data were produced by immunoSEQ multiplex PCR, yet TCRdb's version contains in-frame clones alone and is incomplete. The top ten clones hold about 12% of a sample with 35,000 to 45,000 clones, approximately 80% of them seen once. This sample comprised CD4+ or CD8+ T cells sorted from blood, obtained in a trial of the OX40 agonist ivuxolimab. These receptors were obtained from an adult with an advanced solid tumor such as melanoma, head and neck, liver or kidney cancer.

The chain uses TRBV6-4 and TRBJ1-5; D gene uncertain. The germline CDR1 and CDR2 sequences are MRHNA and SNTAGT. Trimming left V 5 bases short and J 4 bases short, with 9 bases between. This CDR3 contains 13 residues. In DNA, the CDR3 is TGTGCCAGCAGTTCGTCGGCTAATCAGCCCCAGCATTTT. Translation gives CASSSSANQPQHF.

The rearrangement links TRBV5-1 to TRBJ2-5; 9 positions match TRBD1. V was clipped by 0 bases and J by 5 bases; unmatched bases: 2. Germline CDR1 is SGHRS and CDR2 is YFSETQ. The CDR3 contains 14 residues. CDR3 bases: TGCGCCAGCAGCTTGGCGACAGGGGGGGAGACCCAGTACTTC. Its translation: CASSLATGGETQYF.

The V call is TRBV5-1, the J call TRBJ1-5, with a tentative D call TRBD1 (6 bases). The CDR3 sequence is 15 residues long. V was pared by 0 bases and J by 0 bases, with 7 bases between. The germline V gene has CDR1 SGHRS and CDR2 YFSETQ. The CDR3 here is CASSLGTASNQPQHF. CDR3 nucleotides: TGCGCCAGCAGCTTGGGGACAGCTAGCAATCAGCCCCAGCATTTT.

The chain employs TRBV28 and TRBJ1-1, with TRBD1 matching over 8 bases. Trimming cost V 5 bases and J 4 bases; bases outside gene matches: 12. This CDR3 has 16 residues. The germline gives CDR1 MDHEN, CDR2 SYDVKM. For the CDR3, the DNA is TGTGCCAGCAGTAACCACGGGACAGGAGGGAGCACTGAAGCTTTCTTT. Its translation is CASSNHGTGGSTEAFF. Looking up the rest from reference TRBV28 and TRBJ1-1 gives the full variable domain: DVKVTQSSRYLVKRTGEKVFLECVQDMDHENMFWYRQDPGLGLRLIYFSYDVKMKEKGDIPEGYSVSREKKERFSLILESASTNQTSMYLCASSNHGTGGSTEAFFGQGTRLTVV.

The chain links TRBV7-3 to TRBJ2-2, with 7 bases matching TRBD2. CDR1 and CDR2 from the germline V gene are SGHTA and FQGTGA. The CDR3 spans 16 residues. With V trimmed by 6 bases and J by 5 bases, 12 bases remained unmatched. CDR3 sequence reads: CASSRTAGVGTGELFF. Written as DNA, the CDR3 is TGTGCCAGCAGTCGCACGGCGGGAGTTGGTACCGGGGAGCTGTTTTTT.

The chain combines TRBV10-1 with TRBJ2-3, with D tentatively TRBD1 (6 bases). The CDR3 extends over 12 amino acids. Deletions cut 4 bases from V and 11 bases from J, with 13 bases between. Germline V gene data show CDR1 as WNHNN and CDR2 as SYGVQD (reference sequence). Written as DNA, the CDR3 is TGCGCCAGCAGTGCACAGGGAAACCGGCAGTATTTT. It yields the protein CASSAQGNRQYF.

The chain recombines TRBV15 with TRBJ2-7, with D maybe TRBD2 (6 bases). The CDR3 covers 15 residues. Germline CDR1 LNHNV, CDR2 YYDKDF (reference sequence). V lost 9 bases and J 0 bases, leaving 18 bases between the germline ends. The CDR3 here is CATGADRGNSYEQYF. The CDR3 nucleotides read TGTGCCACGGGAGCGGATCGGGGGAACTCCTACGAGCAGTACTTC.

This clone was recorded once. The CDR3 bases are TGTGCCAGCAGTCGACGACAGGGGCTCAACATTCAGTACTTC. Its protein product is CASSRRQGLNIQYF. The chain joins TRBV28 to TRBJ2-4, with 8 bases that match TRBD1. The CDR3 has 14 amino acids. The J segment lost 7 bases and the V segment lost 5 bases, leaving 7 bases of the junction unmatched. Germline V gene lookup returns CDR1 MDHEN and CDR2 SYDVKM. Filled out from reference TRBV28 and TRBJ2-4, the complete variable domain reads DVKVTQSSRYLVKRTGEKVFLECVQDMDHENMFWYRQDPGLGLRLIYFSYDVKMKEKGDIPEGYSVSREKKERFSLILESASTNQTSMYLCASSRRQGLNIQYFGAGTRLSVL.

This chain links TRBV5-4 with TRBJ1-1; D remains ambiguous. V shed 0 bases and J shed 1 base, with 7 bases lying between them. In germline, CDR1 is SGHNT, CDR2 YYREEE (reference sequence). The CDR3 contains 14 residues. The CDR3 here is CASSLELWNTEAFF. CDR3 coding DNA: TGTGCCAGCAGCTTGGAACTTTGGAACACTGAAGCTTTCTTT.

This chain joins TRBV19 and TRBJ2-1, with TRBD2 as a possible D gene (6 bases). The germline gives CDR1 LNHDA, CDR2 SQIVND (reference sequence). This CDR3 spans 14 amino acids. Between the trimmed V and J ends, which lost 7 bases and 7 bases, there was a span of 17 bases. In DNA, the CDR3 is TGTGCCAGTAACGATAGGTTGGAGGGAAATGAGCAGTTCTTC. This translates into CASNDRLEGNEQFF.

V and J are TRBV27 and TRBJ1-5; the D is unclear. This CDR3 has 13 residues. Germline CDR1 is MNHEY and CDR2 is SMNVEV (reference sequence). V lost 2 bases to trimming and J lost 0 bases, with 2 bases between them. For the CDR3, the DNA is TGTGCCAGCAGTTTAGGTAGCAATCAGCCCCAGCATTTT. This translates into CASSLGSNQPQHF.

The chain links TRBV9 to TRBJ2-3; TRBD1 aligns across 7 bases. Germline CDR1 SGDLS, CDR2 YYNGEE. The CDR3 sequence is 15 residues long. Trimming removed 1 base from V and 6 bases from J; junction bases left unmatched: 8. CDR3 in amino acids: CASSVIGGAVDTQYF. In nucleotides, the CDR3 is TGTGCCAGCAGCGTAATAGGGGGCGCGGTGGATACGCAGTATTTT.

CDR3 protein: CSVETQRGETQYF. The CDR3 DNA is TGCAGCGTTGAGACTCAGCGGGGGGAGACCCAGTACTTC. The rearrangement uses TRBV29-1 and TRBJ2-5, with 8 bases lining up with TRBD2. Germline-derived CDR1 and CDR2 are SQVTM and ANQGSEA. The V and J ends lost 3 bases and 5 bases, in that order; junction bases with no gene match: 5. This CDR3 has 13 amino acids.

V is TRBV19 and J is TRBJ2-7, with D tentatively TRBD2 (6 bases). This CDR3 region has 17 residues. V shed 1 base and J shed 0 bases, with 16 bases lying between them. Germline V lookup: CDR1 LNHDA, CDR2 SQIVND (reference sequence). This CDR3 is CASSIGLEGTFSYEQYF. The CDR3 DNA sequence: TGTGCCAGTAGTATAGGCCTGGAGGGAACTTTCTCCTACGAGCAGTACTTC.

The chain uses TRBV18 and TRBJ2-7; D might be TRBD2 (6 bases). This CDR3 comprises 15 residues. Germline CDR1 is KGHSH and CDR2 is LQKENI. With 3 bases removed from V and 0 bases from J, the gap between germline ends came to 12 bases. In DNA form, the CDR3 reads TGTGCCAGCTCACCGACCGGGACTGCCTCCTACGAGCAGTACTTC. Protein product: CASSPTGTASYEQYF.

The gene calls are TRBV19 and TRBJ1-2, with a tentative D call TRBD1 (6 bases). Germline CDR1 is LNHDA and CDR2 is SQIVND (reference sequence). V was pared by 4 bases and J by 4 bases, with 19 bases between. The length of the CDR3 is 16 residues. The DNA for the CDR3 is TGTGCCAGTAGTACCGGTGGTGTAGGGGGTGCCTATGGCTACACCTTC. Its protein is CASSTGGVGGAYGYTF. Together with reference TRBV19 and TRBJ1-2, the CDR3 gives the full variable domain: DGGITQSPKYLFRKEGQNVTLSCEQNLNHDAMYWYRQDPGQGLRLIYYSQIVNDFQKGDIAEGYSVSREKKESFPLTVTSAQKNPTAFYLCASSTGGVGGAYGYTFGSGTRLTVV.

V usage is TRBV6-6 and J usage is TRBJ1-5; 7 positions match TRBD1. CDR3 length: 11 residues. CDR1 and CDR2 from the germline V gene are MNHNY and SVGAGI (reference sequence). V dropped 6 bases and J dropped 12; count of bases not matched to a gene: 5. CDR3 DNA sequence: TGTGCCAGCAGCCCGACAGGGTACCAGCATTTT. Its protein is CASSPTGYQHF.

This clone has only a few counts. This sequence joins TRBV28 and TRBJ2-7; 11 positions agree with TRBD2. The germline V gene encodes CDR1 MDHEN and CDR2 SYDVKM. The CDR3 extends over 14 amino acids. Trimming removed 5 bases from V and 5 bases from J; junction bases left unmatched: 5. The DNA of the CDR3 is TGTGCCAGCAGTCGACTAGCGGGGAACCACGAGCAGTACTTC. It encodes CASSRLAGNHEQYF.

The chain is built from TRBV9 and TRBJ2-1, with TRBD2 matching over 8 bases. The germline V gene encodes CDR1 SGDLS and CDR2 YYNGEE. The CDR3 totals 15 residues. Germline trimming cut 0 bases from V and 6 bases from J; bases unmatched to any gene: 5. CDR3 sequence (DNA): TGTGCCAGCAGCGTAGCGGCTAGCGGGTCCAATGAGCAGTTCTTC. This codes for CASSVAASGSNEQFF.

The gene calls are TRBV7-9 and TRBJ2-3; D is unclear. The CDR3 consists of 17 residues. Per the germline V gene, CDR1 is SEHNR and CDR2 is FQNEAQ (reference sequence). Trimming left V 3 bases short and J 0 bases short, with 16 bases between. The CDR3 DNA follows: TGTGCCAGCAGCTTCCCTGACAAGGGTACTAGCACAGATACGCAGTATTTT. It encodes CASSFPDKGTSTDTQYF.

The J gene is TRBJ2-5, the V gene TRBV18; 12 bases align to TRBD2. Germline V gives CDR1 KGHSH, CDR2 LQKENI. This CDR3 has 17 residues. Trimming cost V 1 base and J 1 base; bases outside gene matches: 4. CDR3: CASSPLLAGGRQETQYF. DNA of the CDR3: TGTGCCAGCTCACCACTTCTAGCGGGGGGGCGCCAAGAGACCCAGTACTTC. Full variable domain (outside the CDR3, taken from reference TRBV18 and TRBJ2-5): NAGVMQNPRHLVRRRGQEARLRCSPMKGHSHVYWYRQLPEEGLKFMVYLQKENIIDESGMPKERFSAEFPKEGPSILRIQQVVRGDSAAYFCASSPLLAGGRQETQYFGPGTRLLVL.

V and J are TRBV18 and TRBJ1-4; no reliable D call. Trimming shortened V by 0 bases and J by 6 bases, and 8 bases separated the two germline ends. The CDR3 has 14 residues. The germline V gene encodes CDR1 KGHSH and CDR2 LQKENI. The CDR3 reads CASSPPVKDEKLFF. CDR3 sequence (DNA): TGTGCCAGCTCACCACCGGTTAAGGATGAAAAACTGTTTTTT.

This rearrangement joins TRBV7-9 to TRBJ2-1; unclear D gene. Germline CDR1 and CDR2: SEHNR and FQNEAQ (reference sequence). V gave up 5 bases and J gave up 6 bases, with 8 bases separating them. This CDR3 region has 12 residues. The CDR3 loop is CASSLPGNEQFF. CDR3 DNA sequence: TGTGCCAGCAGCCTACCGGGCAATGAGCAGTTCTTC.

The genes are TRBV7-3 and TRBJ2-3; 14 bases agree with TRBD2. Germline V lookup: CDR1 SGHTA, CDR2 FQGTGA. The CDR3 contains 14 residues. The junction had 1 base not matched to a gene; V was cut back by 5 bases and J by 6 bases. The CDR3 nucleotides read TGTGCCAGCAGCCGACTAGCGGGAGGGGATACGCAGTATTTT. Translated, it gives CASSRLAGGDTQYF. Together with reference TRBV7-3 and TRBJ2-3, the CDR3 gives the full variable domain: GAGVSQTPSNKVTEKGKYVELRCDPISGHTALYWYRQSLGQGPEFLIYFQGTGAADDSGLPNDRFFAVRPEGSVSTLKIQRTERGDSAVYLCASSRLAGGDTQYFGPGTRLTVL.

This clone was observed once. The chain is built from TRBV10-3 and TRBJ2-2; 7 bases align to TRBD1. The germline V gene encodes CDR1 ENHRY and CDR2 SYGVKD. The CDR3 is made up of 14 amino acids. V lost 6 bases, J lost 3 bases, and 4 bases stayed unmatched. CDR3 amino acids: CAISNDRDTGELFF. As DNA, the CDR3 is TGTGCCATCAGCAATGACAGGGACACCGGGGAGCTGTTTTTT.